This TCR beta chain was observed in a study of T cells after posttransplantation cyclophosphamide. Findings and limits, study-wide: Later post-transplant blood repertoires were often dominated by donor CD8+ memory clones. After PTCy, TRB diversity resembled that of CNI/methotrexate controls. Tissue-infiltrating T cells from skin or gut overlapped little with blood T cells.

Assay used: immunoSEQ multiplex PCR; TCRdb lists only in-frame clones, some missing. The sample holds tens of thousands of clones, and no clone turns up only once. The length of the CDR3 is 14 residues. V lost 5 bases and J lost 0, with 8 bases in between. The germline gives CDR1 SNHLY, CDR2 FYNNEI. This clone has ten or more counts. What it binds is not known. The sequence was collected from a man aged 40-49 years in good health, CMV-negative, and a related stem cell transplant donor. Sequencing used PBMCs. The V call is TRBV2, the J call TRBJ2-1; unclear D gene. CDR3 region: CASSHPVSYNEQFF. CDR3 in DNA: TGTGCCAGCAGTCACCCGGTCTCCTACAATGAGCAGTTCTTC.